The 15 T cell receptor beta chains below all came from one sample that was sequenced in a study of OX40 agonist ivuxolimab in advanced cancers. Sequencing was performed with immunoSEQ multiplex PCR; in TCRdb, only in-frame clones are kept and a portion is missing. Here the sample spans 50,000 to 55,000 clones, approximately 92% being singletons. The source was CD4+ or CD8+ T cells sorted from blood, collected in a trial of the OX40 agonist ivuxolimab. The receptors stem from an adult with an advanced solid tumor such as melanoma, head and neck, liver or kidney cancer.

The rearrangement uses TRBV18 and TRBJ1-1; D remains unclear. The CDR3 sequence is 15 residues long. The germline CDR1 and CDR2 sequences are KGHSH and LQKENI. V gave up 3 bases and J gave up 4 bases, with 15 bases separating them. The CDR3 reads CASSPSPVSSTEAFF. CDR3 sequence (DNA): TGTGCCAGCTCACCTTCCCCAGTTTCGAGCACTGAAGCTTTCTTT.

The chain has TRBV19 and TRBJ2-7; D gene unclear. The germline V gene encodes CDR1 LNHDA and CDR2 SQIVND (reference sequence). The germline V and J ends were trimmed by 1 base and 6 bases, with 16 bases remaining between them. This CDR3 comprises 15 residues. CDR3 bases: TGTGCCAGTAGTATAGGGGCCCAATCCCGGGTCGAGCAGTACTTC. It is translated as CASSIGAQSRVEQYF.

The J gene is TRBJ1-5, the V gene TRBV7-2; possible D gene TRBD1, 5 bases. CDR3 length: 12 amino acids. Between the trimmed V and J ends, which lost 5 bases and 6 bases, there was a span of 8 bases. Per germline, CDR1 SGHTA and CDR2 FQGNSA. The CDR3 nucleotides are TGTGCCAGCAGCAACACAGGTCAGCCCCAGCATTTT. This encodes CASSNTGQPQHF.

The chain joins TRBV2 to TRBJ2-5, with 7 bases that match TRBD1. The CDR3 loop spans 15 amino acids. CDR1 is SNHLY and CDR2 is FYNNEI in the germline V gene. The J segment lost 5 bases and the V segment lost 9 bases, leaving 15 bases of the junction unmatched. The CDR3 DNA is TGTGCCAGTACAGGGGCGGCAATTTTGGGTGAGACCCAGTACTTC. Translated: CASTGAAILGETQYF.

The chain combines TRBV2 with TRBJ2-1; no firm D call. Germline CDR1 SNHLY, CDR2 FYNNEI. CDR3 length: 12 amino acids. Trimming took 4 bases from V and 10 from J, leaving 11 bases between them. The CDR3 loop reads CASSVGLREQFF. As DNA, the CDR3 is TGTGCCAGCAGTGTGGGCCTTAGAGAGCAGTTCTTC. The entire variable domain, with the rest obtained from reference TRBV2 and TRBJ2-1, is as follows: EPEVTQTPSHQVTQMGQEVILRCVPISNHLYFYWYRQILGQKVEFLVSFYNNEISEKSEIFDDQFSVERPDGSNFTLKIRSTKLEDSAMYFCASSVGLREQFFGPGTRLTVL.

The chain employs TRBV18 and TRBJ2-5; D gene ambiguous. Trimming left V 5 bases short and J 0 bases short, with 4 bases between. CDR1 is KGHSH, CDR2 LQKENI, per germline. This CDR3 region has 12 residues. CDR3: CASSSYQETQYF. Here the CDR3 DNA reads TGTGCCAGCTCATCGTACCAAGAGACCCAGTACTTC.

The CDR3 protein is CASSFGLAVGTDTQYF. The CDR3, as DNA: TGTGCCAGCAGTTTCGGACTAGCGGTGGGCACAGATACGCAGTATTTT. This rearrangement joins TRBV6-5 to TRBJ2-3, with 10 bases matching TRBD2. Germline lookup yields CDR1 MNHEY and CDR2 SVGAGI. J was trimmed by 1 base and V by 4 bases; bases with no gene match: 5. The CDR3 consists of 16 residues.

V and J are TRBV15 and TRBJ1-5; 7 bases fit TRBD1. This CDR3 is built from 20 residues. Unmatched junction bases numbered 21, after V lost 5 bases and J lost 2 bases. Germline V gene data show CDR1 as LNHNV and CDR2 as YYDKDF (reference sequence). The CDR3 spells CATSGPDREGCIHRNQPQHF. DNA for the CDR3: TGTGCCACCAGCGGACCTGACAGGGAGGGATGTATTCACCGCAATCAGCCCCAGCATTTT.

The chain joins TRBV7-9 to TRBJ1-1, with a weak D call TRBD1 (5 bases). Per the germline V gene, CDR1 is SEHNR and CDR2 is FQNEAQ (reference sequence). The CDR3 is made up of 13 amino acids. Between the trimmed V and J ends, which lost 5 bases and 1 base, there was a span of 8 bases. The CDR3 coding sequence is TGTGCCAGCAGCCCGACAGCGAACACTGAAGCTTTCTTT. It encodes CASSPTANTEAFF. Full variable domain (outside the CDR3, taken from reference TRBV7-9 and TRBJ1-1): DTGVSQNPRHKITKRGQNVTFRCDPISEHNRLYWYRQTLGQGPEFLTYFQNEAQLEKSRLLSDRFSAERPKGSFSTLEIQRTEQGDSAMYLCASSPTANTEAFFGQGTRLTVV.

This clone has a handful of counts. The CDR3 region is CASSLSGTVSYEQYF. CDR3 DNA: TGCGCCAGCAGCCTGTCCGGGACAGTCTCCTACGAGCAGTACTTC. V is TRBV4-1 and J is TRBJ2-7, with TRBD1 matching 7 bases. CDR3 length: 15 amino acids. J lost 0 bases, V lost 4 bases, and 6 bases had no gene match. The germline gives CDR1 MGHRA, CDR2 YSYEKL.

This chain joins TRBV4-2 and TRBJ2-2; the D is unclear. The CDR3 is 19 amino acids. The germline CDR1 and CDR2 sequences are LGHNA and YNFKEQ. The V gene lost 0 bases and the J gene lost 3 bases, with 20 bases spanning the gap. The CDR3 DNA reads TGTGCCAGCAGCCAAGATGGCCCCGGCAGAACCCCGGACACCGGGGAGCTGTTTTTT. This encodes CASSQDGPGRTPDTGELFF.

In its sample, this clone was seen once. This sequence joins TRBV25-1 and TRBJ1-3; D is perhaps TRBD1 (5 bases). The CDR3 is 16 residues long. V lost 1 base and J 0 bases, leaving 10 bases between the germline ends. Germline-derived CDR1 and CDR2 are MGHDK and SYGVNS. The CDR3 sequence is CASSEWRGYSGNTIYF. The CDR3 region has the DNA TGTGCCAGCAGTGAATGGCGGGGGTACTCTGGAAACACCATATATTTT.

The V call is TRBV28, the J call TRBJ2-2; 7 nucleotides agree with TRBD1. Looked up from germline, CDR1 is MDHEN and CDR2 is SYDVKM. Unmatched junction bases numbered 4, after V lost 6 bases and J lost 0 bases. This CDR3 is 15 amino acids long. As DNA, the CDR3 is TGTGCCAGCAGCCCGGGGACAGCGAACACCGGGGAGCTGTTTTTT. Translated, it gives CASSPGTANTGELFF.

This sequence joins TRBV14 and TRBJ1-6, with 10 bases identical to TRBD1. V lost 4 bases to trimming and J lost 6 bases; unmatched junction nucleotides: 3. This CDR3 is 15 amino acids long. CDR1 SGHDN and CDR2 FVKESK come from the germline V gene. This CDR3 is CASSLDRGLNSPLHF. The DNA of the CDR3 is TGTGCCAGCAGCCTCGACAGGGGGCTTAATTCACCCCTCCACTTT.

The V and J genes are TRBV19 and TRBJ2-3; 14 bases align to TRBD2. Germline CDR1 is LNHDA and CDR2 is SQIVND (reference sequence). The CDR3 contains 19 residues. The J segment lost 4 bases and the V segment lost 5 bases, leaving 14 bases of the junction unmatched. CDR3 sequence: CASSLGLAGVFSIPDTQYF. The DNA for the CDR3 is TGTGCCAGTAGTTTGGGACTAGCGGGAGTCTTTTCGATTCCAGATACGCAGTATTTT.